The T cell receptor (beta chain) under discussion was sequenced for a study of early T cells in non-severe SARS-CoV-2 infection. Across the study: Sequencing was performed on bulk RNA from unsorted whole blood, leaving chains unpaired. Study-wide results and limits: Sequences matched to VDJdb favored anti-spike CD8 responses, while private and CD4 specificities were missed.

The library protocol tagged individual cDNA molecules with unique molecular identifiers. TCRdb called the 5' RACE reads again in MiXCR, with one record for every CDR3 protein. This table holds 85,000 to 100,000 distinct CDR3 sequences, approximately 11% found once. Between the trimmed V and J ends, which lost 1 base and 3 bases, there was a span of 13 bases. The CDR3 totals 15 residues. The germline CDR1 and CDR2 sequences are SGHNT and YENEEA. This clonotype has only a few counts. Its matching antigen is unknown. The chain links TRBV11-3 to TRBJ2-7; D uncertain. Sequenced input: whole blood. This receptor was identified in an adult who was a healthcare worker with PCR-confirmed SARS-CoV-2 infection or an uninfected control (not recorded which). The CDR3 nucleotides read TGTGCCAGCAGCTTAGGGGATTCGCCGAACTACGAGCAGTACTTC. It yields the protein CASSLGDSPNYEQYF.